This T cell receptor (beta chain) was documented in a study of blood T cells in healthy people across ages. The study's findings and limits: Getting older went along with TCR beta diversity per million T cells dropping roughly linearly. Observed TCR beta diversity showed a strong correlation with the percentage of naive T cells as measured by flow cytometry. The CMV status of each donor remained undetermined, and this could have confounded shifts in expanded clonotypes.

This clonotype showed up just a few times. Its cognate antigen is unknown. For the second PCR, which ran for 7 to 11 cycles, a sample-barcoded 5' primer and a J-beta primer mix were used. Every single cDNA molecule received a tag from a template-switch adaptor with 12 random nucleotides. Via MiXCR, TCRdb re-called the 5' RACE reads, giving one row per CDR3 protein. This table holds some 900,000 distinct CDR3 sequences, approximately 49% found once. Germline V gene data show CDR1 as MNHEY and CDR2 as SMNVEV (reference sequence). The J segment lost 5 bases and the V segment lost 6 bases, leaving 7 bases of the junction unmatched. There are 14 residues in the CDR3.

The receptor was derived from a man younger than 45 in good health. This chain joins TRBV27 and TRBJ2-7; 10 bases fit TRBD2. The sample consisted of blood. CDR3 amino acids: CASSLLAGVNEQYF. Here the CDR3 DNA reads TGTGCCAGCAGCCTTCTAGCGGGGGTGAACGAGCAGTACTTC.